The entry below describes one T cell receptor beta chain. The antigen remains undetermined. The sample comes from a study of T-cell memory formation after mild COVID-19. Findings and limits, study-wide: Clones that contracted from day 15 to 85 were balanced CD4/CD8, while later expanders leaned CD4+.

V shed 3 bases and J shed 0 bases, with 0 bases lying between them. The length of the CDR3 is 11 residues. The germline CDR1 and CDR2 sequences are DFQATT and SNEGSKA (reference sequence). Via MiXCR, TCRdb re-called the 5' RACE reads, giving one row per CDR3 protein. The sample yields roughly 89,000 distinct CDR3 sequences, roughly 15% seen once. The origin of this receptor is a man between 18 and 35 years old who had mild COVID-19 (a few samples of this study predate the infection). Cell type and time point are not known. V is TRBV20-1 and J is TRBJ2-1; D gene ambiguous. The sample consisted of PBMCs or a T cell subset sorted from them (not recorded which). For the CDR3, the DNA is TGCAGTGCTAGCTCCTACAATGAGCAGTTCTTC. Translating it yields CSASSYNEQFF.